A single sample gave rise to the 28 T cell receptor beta chains below, sequenced in a study of PD-L1 blockade in urothelial cancer. Time point specified: pretreatment peripheral blood. The protocol was immunoSEQ multiplex PCR, while the TCRdb copy is restricted to in-frame clones and leaves out a portion. The sample includes tens of thousands of clones, roughly 84% seen only once; the top ten take 15% to 19%. The sequencing here drew on PBMCs, taken around atezolizumab (anti-PD-L1) treatment. Source of these receptors: a man between 60 and 70 years old with urothelial cancer.

The genes are TRBV6-6 and TRBJ2-7, with 9 positions matching TRBD1. The CDR3 is 13 residues long. Losses at the gene ends were 5 bases for V and 2 bases for J; bases not matched to a gene: 1. Germline lookup yields CDR1 MNHNY and CDR2 SVGAGI (reference sequence). Here the CDR3 reads CASSTGGAYEQYF. For the CDR3, the DNA is TGTGCCAGCAGTACAGGGGGCGCCTACGAGCAGTACTTC.

This clone showed up just a few times. CDR3 nucleotides: TGTGCCAGTGGGCAACAGGGGGGAAATCAGCCCCAGCATTTT. Amino acids: CASGQQGGNQPQHF. V gene TRBV19 combines with J gene TRBJ1-5; TRBD1 matches at 8 bases. The ends lost 8 bases at V and 4 bases at J; junction bases unmatched: 7. The germline gives CDR1 LNHDA, CDR2 SQIVND (reference sequence). The CDR3 consists of 14 residues.

This chain uses TRBV5-1 with TRBJ2-3; no definite D call. The CDR3 loop spans 15 amino acids. Deletions cut 2 bases from V and 1 base from J, with 11 bases between. Germline V gene lookup returns CDR1 SGHRS and CDR2 YFSETQ. This chain's CDR3 is CASSFESSGTDTQYF. The CDR3 region has the DNA TGCGCCAGCAGCTTTGAGAGTTCGGGCACAGATACGCAGTATTTT.

The chain has TRBV6-1 and TRBJ2-1; tentatively, D is TRBD1 (6 bases). Trimming cost V 6 bases and J 0 bases, with 9 bases left between them. This CDR3 has 14 amino acids. CDR1 and CDR2 (germline): MNHNS, SASEGT. CDR3 coding DNA: TGTGCCAGCAGCCGAGGGGGCTCCTACAATGAGCAGTTCTTC. As protein: CASSRGGSYNEQFF.

The rearrangement uses TRBV18 and TRBJ2-3, with 7 nucleotides matching TRBD2. CDR1 and CDR2 from the germline V gene are KGHSH and LQKENI. The junction had 5 bases not matched to a gene; V was cut back by 3 bases and J by 2 bases. The CDR3 is made up of 15 amino acids. CDR3 sequence (DNA): TGTGCCAGCTCACCTCCGAGCGGGGCCACAGATACGCAGTATTTT. Translation gives CASSPPSGATDTQYF.

V gene TRBV5-6 combines with J gene TRBJ2-7; TRBD1 is a possible D gene (5 bases). The germline V and J ends were trimmed by 1 base and 5 bases, with 10 bases remaining between them. Looked up from germline, CDR1 is SGHDT and CDR2 is YYEEEE. The CDR3 spans 13 residues. The CDR3 coding sequence is TGTGCCAGCAGCTTGACAGGATACCACGAGCAGTACTTC. Translation gives CASSLTGYHEQYF. Variable domain in full (rest from reference TRBV5-6 and TRBJ2-7): DAGVTQSPTHLIKTRGQQVTLRCSPKSGHDTVSWYQQALGQGPQFIFQYYEEEERQRGNFPDRFSGHQFPNYSSELNVNALLLGDSALYLCASSLTGYHEQYFGPGTRLTVT.

The chain joins TRBV2 to TRBJ1-3, with D maybe TRBD1 (5 bases). The CDR3 totals 18 residues. V was cut by 1 base and J by 0 bases, with 16 bases left in between. Per germline, CDR1 SNHLY and CDR2 FYNNEI. CDR3 sequence (DNA): TGTGCCAGCAGTGAAGTGGGTGGGAAGACAGCCTCTGGAAACACCATATATTTT. Translated: CASSEVGGKTASGNTIYF.

This chain joins TRBV2 and TRBJ2-3, with D possibly matching TRBD2 (6 bases). This CDR3 region has 16 residues. Germline lookup yields CDR1 SNHLY and CDR2 FYNNEI. The V end was cut by 2 bases, the J end by 2 bases, with 14 bases between. The CDR3 nucleotides are TGTGCCAGCAGTGAATATAGGAGGGTGGTCACAGATACGCAGTATTTT. Its translation is CASSEYRRVVTDTQYF.

The V gene is TRBV18, the J gene TRBJ2-7, with 11 bases identical to TRBD2. CDR1 is KGHSH and CDR2 is LQKENI in the germline V gene. The length of the CDR3 is 17 residues. J lost 2 bases, V lost 4 bases, and 10 bases had no gene match. DNA of the CDR3: TGTGCCAGCTCACACTCCGTGGGACTAGCGGCAACCTACGAGCAGTACTTC. As protein: CASSHSVGLAATYEQYF.

V is TRBV28 and J is TRBJ2-1, with 8 bases identical to TRBD1. This CDR3 comprises 16 residues. Germline-derived CDR1 and CDR2 are MDHEN and SYDVKM. The junction had 14 bases not matched to a gene; V was cut back by 5 bases and J by 8 bases. The CDR3 here is CASSAIPQGVEDEQFF. The CDR3 region has the DNA TGTGCCAGCAGTGCCATCCCACAGGGGGTTGAGGATGAGCAGTTCTTC.

The chain recombines TRBV18 with TRBJ2-3; TRBD2 matches at 10 bases. Per germline, CDR1 KGHSH and CDR2 LQKENI. CDR3 length: 17 amino acids. With 1 base clipped from V and 4 bases from J, the junction kept 8 bases outside the gene matches. CDR3 nucleotides: TGTGCCAGCTCACCACGGGGAGCGGGAGGGCCATCAGATACGCAGTATTTT. It is translated as CASSPRGAGGPSDTQYF.

This clone occurred once. This chain joins TRBV6-6 and TRBJ2-1; D remains unclear. Trimming pared 7 bases from V and 0 bases from J, leaving 16 bases between. The CDR3 consists of 16 residues. Germline V CDR1 and CDR2: MNHNY, SVGAGI (reference sequence). CDR3 coding DNA: TGTGCCAGCACCACCCTGCGGTTGAGCTCCTACAATGAGCAGTTCTTC. It yields the protein CASTTLRLSSYNEQFF.

The CDR3 here is CASSLRHDYEQYF. The DNA of the CDR3 is TGTGCCAGCAGTTTAAGACACGACTACGAGCAGTACTTC. The chain combines TRBV2 with TRBJ2-7; D not certain. Trimming removed 5 bases at V and 3 bases at J, with 11 bases between. This CDR3 has 13 residues. CDR1 is SNHLY, CDR2 FYNNEI, per germline.

The chain couples TRBV9 to TRBJ2-1, with 7 positions matching TRBD2. The CDR3 consists of 15 residues. Germline-derived CDR1 and CDR2 are SGDLS and YYNGEE. With V trimmed by 0 bases and J by 7 bases, 7 bases remained unmatched. CDR3 nucleotide sequence: TGTGCCAGCAGCGTAGAGGGGCGGGAGTGGAATGAGCAGTTCTTC. This sequence encodes CASSVEGREWNEQFF.

The chain is built from TRBV7-3 and TRBJ1-2; 9 bases match TRBD1. CDR1 and CDR2 (germline): SGHTA, FQGTGA. V was clipped by 5 bases and J by 7 bases; unmatched bases: 8. CDR3 length: 14 amino acids. CDR3 in amino acids: CASSNTGGAFGYTF. As DNA, the CDR3 is TGTGCCAGCAGCAACACAGGGGGCGCCTTTGGCTACACCTTC.

This clone was counted once. One end of the junction is discordant with germline, which a read error may explain. The V call is TRBV7-7, the J call TRBJ2-2; maybe TRBD1 (7 bases). CDR3 size: 13 residues. Germline CDR1 SSHAT, CDR2 FNYEAQ (reference sequence). CDR3: CASSSGGPGELFF. CDR3 coding DNA: TGTGCTAGCAGCTCAGGGGGGCCCGGGGAGCTGTTTTTT. The full variable domain, its missing parts supplied by reference TRBV7-7 and TRBJ2-2, is GAGVSQSPRYKVTKRGQDVTLRCDPISSHATLYWYQQALGQGPEFLTYFNYEAQPDKSGLPSDRFSAERPEGSISTLTIQRTEQRDSAMYRCASSSGGPGELFFGEGSRLTVL.

V and J are TRBV28 and TRBJ1-1; D is perhaps TRBD1 (5 bases). The CDR3 extends over 12 amino acids. The germline CDR1 and CDR2 sequences are MDHEN and SYDVKM. V gave up 6 bases and J gave up 7 bases, with 12 bases separating them. In DNA, the CDR3 is TGTGCCAGCAGGGAGGGGCATCGTGAAGCTTTCTTT. It translates to CASREGHREAFF.

The chain links TRBV13 to TRBJ2-1, with TRBD2 matching 10 bases. Germline values: CDR1 PRHDT, CDR2 FYEKMQ (reference sequence). V lost 5 bases, J lost 7 bases, and 11 bases stayed unmatched. The CDR3 length is 16 residues. CDR3 in DNA: TGTGCCAGCAGCCTAGAGGCTAGCGGGAGCTTGAATGAGCAGTTCTTC. It yields the protein CASSLEASGSLNEQFF.

This rearrangement joins TRBV6-6 to TRBJ2-5; 11 bases agree with TRBD2. Germline assignment: CDR1 MNHNY and CDR2 SVGAGI (reference sequence). V lost 4 bases to trimming and J lost 1 base; unmatched junction nucleotides: 5. The CDR3 covers 16 residues. This CDR3 is CASSFPGLAVQETQYF. The CDR3 DNA sequence: TGTGCCAGCAGTTTTCCGGGACTAGCGGTCCAAGAGACCCAGTACTTC.

The chain uses TRBV7-3 and TRBJ2-1; 10 nucleotides align to TRBD1. The CDR3 consists of 14 residues. The V and J ends lost 5 bases and 7 bases, in that order; junction bases with no gene match: 5. Germline CDR1 is SGHTA and CDR2 is FQGTGA. The CDR3 sequence: CASSLRDRGNEQFF. The CDR3 DNA follows: TGTGCCAGCAGCCTCCGGGACAGGGGAAATGAGCAGTTCTTC. Full variable domain (missing parts from reference TRBV7-3 and TRBJ2-1): GAGVSQTPSNKVTEKGKYVELRCDPISGHTALYWYRQSLGQGPEFLIYFQGTGAADDSGLPNDRFFAVRPEGSVSTLKIQRTERGDSAVYLCASSLRDRGNEQFFGPGTRLTVL.

The genes are TRBV9 and TRBJ1-3; TRBD1 might be the D (5 bases). Per germline, CDR1 SGDLS and CDR2 YYNGEE. The CDR3 contains 16 residues. Trimming pared 0 bases from V and 0 bases from J, leaving 10 bases between. CDR3 amino acids: CASSVGQGTSGNTIYF. Written as DNA, the CDR3 is TGTGCCAGCAGCGTAGGTCAGGGAACCTCTGGAAACACCATATATTTT.

The chain uses TRBV14 and TRBJ2-3; D gene ambiguous. Germline V CDR1 and CDR2: SGHDN, FVKESK. This CDR3 contains 11 residues. Trimming removed 2 bases from V and 9 bases from J, with 6 bases in between. CDR3 in DNA: TGTGCCAGCAGCCAATCGAGCACGCAGTATTTT. As protein: CASSQSSTQYF. Variable domain in full (rest from reference TRBV14 and TRBJ2-3): EAGVTQFPSHSVIEKGQTVTLRCDPISGHDNLYWYRRVMGKEIKFLLHFVKESKQDESGMPNNRFLAERTGGTYSTLKVQPAELEDSGVYFCASSQSSTQYFGPGTRLTVL.

This chain joins TRBV7-9 and TRBJ2-3; 8 nucleotides match TRBD2. The CDR3 has 16 residues. Trimming took 1 base from V and 4 from J; bases not matched to a gene: 7. CDR1 SEHNR and CDR2 FQNEAQ come from the germline V gene (reference sequence). The CDR3 DNA follows: TGTGCCAGCAGCTTAGGCGCGGGAGGTGGCCCAGATACGCAGTATTTT. It translates to CASSLGAGGGPDTQYF.

The chain links TRBV28 to TRBJ2-7; maybe TRBD2 (5 bases). The CDR3 is 14 amino acids. The V end was cut by 5 bases, the J end by 1 base, with 12 bases between. Germline-derived CDR1 and CDR2 are MDHEN and SYDVKM. DNA for the CDR3: TGTGCCAGCAGTGTCCCTCCGGGGTCCTACGAGCAGTACTTC. This gives the protein CASSVPPGSYEQYF.

Only a few counts were recorded for this clone. J is TRBJ2-1 and V is TRBV19, with 10 nucleotides matching TRBD2. Germline CDR1 LNHDA, CDR2 SQIVND (reference sequence). The V and J ends lost 9 bases and 2 bases, in that order; junction bases with no gene match: 10. This CDR3 spans 16 amino acids. DNA of the CDR3: TGTGCCAGACGGGACTCCCTAGCGGGAGCCTACAATGAGCAGTTCTTC. Its translation: CARRDSLAGAYNEQFF.

This clone was seen a handful of times. V usage is TRBV19 and J usage is TRBJ2-7, with unresolved D. Germline CDR1 is LNHDA and CDR2 is SQIVND (reference sequence). The CDR3 loop spans 13 amino acids. The germline V and J ends were trimmed by 3 bases and 7 bases, with 13 bases remaining between them. The CDR3 DNA follows: TGTGCCAGTAGTATTAATCGGTTCTCTGAGCAGTACTTC. This gives the protein CASSINRFSEQYF.

The sample holds one count of this clone. V and J are TRBV6-1 and TRBJ2-7; possibly TRBD2 for D (5 bases). The V gene's germline CDR1 is MNHNS and CDR2 SASEGT. CDR3 size: 14 residues. Trimming took 0 bases from V and 9 from J, leaving 15 bases between them. The CDR3 coding sequence is TGTGCCAGCAGTGAAGCGCTTGGCGGCCGGGGGCAGTACTTC. Translating it yields CASSEALGGRGQYF.

The V and J genes are TRBV7-2 and TRBJ2-7; no clear D. Germline loops: CDR1 SGHTA, CDR2 FQGNSA. Trimming removed 7 bases at V and 7 bases at J, with 17 bases between. CDR3 length: 13 residues. DNA of the CDR3: TGTGCCAGCACCACTAACTCCGCTACGGAGCAGTACTTC. Translated, it gives CASTTNSATEQYF.